One and the same sample provided the 32 T cell receptor beta chains below, sequenced in a study of cytomegalovirus exposure and HLA in healthy donors. The PCR used 60 Vbeta and 13 Jbeta primers. Sequenced by immunoSEQ multiplex PCR; TCRdb stores in-frame clones only, minus some. Of 100,000 to 140,000 clones in the sample, 81% were seen once. The sequencing sample was made of PBMCs. These receptors were obtained from a man aged 25-45 years in good health and CMV-seronegative.

The V call is TRBV13, the J call TRBJ2-6, with 9 bases matching TRBD1. The CDR3 is 16 amino acids. The V segment lost 4 bases and the J segment 1 base; nucleotides outside the gene matches: 2. Germline loops: CDR1 PRHDT, CDR2 FYEKMQ (reference sequence). For the CDR3, the DNA is TGTGCCAGCAGCTCAGGACAGGGGTCTGGGGCCAACGTCCTGACTTTC. This translates into CASSSGQGSGANVLTF.

This rearrangement joins TRBV4-1 to TRBJ2-7; 8 bases line up with TRBD2. J was trimmed by 2 bases and V by 2 bases; bases with no gene match: 8. Germline CDR1 reads MGHRA; CDR2 reads YSYEKL. The CDR3 totals 16 residues. CDR3 region: CASSQTSGLGTYEQYF. CDR3 nucleotide sequence: TGCGCCAGCAGCCAAACGTCGGGACTAGGGACCTACGAGCAGTACTTC.

The chain is built from TRBV30 and TRBJ2-3; 8 nucleotides align to TRBD2. After removal of 3 bases from V and 8 bases from J, the junction contained 10 bases not matched to a gene. Germline V gene data show CDR1 as GTSNPN and CDR2 as SVGIG (reference sequence). This CDR3 has 14 amino acids. CDR3 residues: CAWRSGTRGGTQYF. In nucleotides, the CDR3 is TGTGCCTGGAGGAGCGGGACTAGAGGAGGTACGCAGTATTTT.

The chain joins TRBV10-1 to TRBJ2-3; 7 nucleotides agree with TRBD2. CDR1 and CDR2 (germline): WNHNN, SYGVQD (reference sequence). V trimming: 0 bases; J trimming: 6 bases; junction bases outside the gene matches: 9. The CDR3 contains 16 residues. This CDR3 reads CASSESGLAAMDTQYF. The CDR3 region has the DNA TGCGCCAGCAGTGAGTCAGGGCTAGCGGCAATGGATACGCAGTATTTT.

This chain connects TRBV27 to TRBJ2-1; 8 nucleotides agree with TRBD2. CDR1 and CDR2 from the germline V gene are MNHEY and SMNVEV (reference sequence). This CDR3 region has 15 residues. V lost 3 bases to trimming and J lost 0 bases; unmatched junction nucleotides: 1. The DNA of the CDR3 is TGTGCCAGCAGTTTGAGCGGGAGCTCCTACAATGAGCAGTTCTTC. This sequence encodes CASSLSGSSYNEQFF.

The table lists this clone with a few counts. In DNA, the CDR3 is TGTGCCAGCACCCTACCCCGGGACAGGGGGCTAAGAGAAAGCAATCAGCCCCAGCATTTT. It specifies CASTLPRDRGLRESNQPQHF. The chain carries TRBV13 and TRBJ1-5; 12 nucleotides align to TRBD1. V trimming: 7 bases; J trimming: 1 base; junction bases outside the gene matches: 17. The CDR3 covers 20 residues. Germline V gene data show CDR1 as PRHDT and CDR2 as FYEKMQ (reference sequence).

J is TRBJ1-5 and V is TRBV7-9; maybe TRBD1 (6 bases). CDR1 is SEHNR and CDR2 is FQNEAQ in the germline V gene (reference sequence). The CDR3 has 14 residues. Trimming removed 5 bases from V and 3 bases from J, with 11 bases in between. The CDR3, as DNA: TGTGCCAGCAGCCCTACAGGGTACAATCAGCCCCAGCATTTT. Its protein product is CASSPTGYNQPQHF. Full variable domain (remainder filled in from reference TRBV7-9 and TRBJ1-5): DTGVSQNPRHKITKRGQNVTFRCDPISEHNRLYWYRQTLGQGPEFLTYFQNEAQLEKSRLLSDRFSAERPKGSFSTLEIQRTEQGDSAMYLCASSPTGYNQPQHFGDGTRLSIL.

The chain couples TRBV29-1 to TRBJ2-1; D is unclear. Trimming took 4 bases from V and 0 from J, leaving 10 bases between them. This CDR3 region has 14 residues. Germline CDR1 is SQVTM and CDR2 is ANQGSEA. The DNA for the CDR3 is TGCAGCGTTGCCTCGGTTTACTCCTACAATGAGCAGTTCTTC. Encoded protein: CSVASVYSYNEQFF.

CDR3 loop: CASSVQGERTEAFF. As DNA, the CDR3 is TGTGCCAGCAGCGTACAGGGGGAAAGGACGGAAGCTTTCTTT. The chain has TRBV7-2 and TRBJ1-1; TRBD1 matches at 8 bases. The V and J ends lost 5 bases and 8 bases, in that order; junction bases with no gene match: 10. The CDR3 extends over 14 amino acids. CDR1 SGHTA and CDR2 FQGNSA come from the germline V gene.

The chain uses TRBV25-1 and TRBJ1-1, with D hard to call. Germline V gives CDR1 MGHDK, CDR2 SYGVNS. V was clipped by 6 bases and J by 0 bases, with 14 bases between them. The CDR3 has 15 amino acids. In nucleotides, the CDR3 is TGTGCCAGCAGCCATGTGGGCAGAATGAACACTGAAGCTTTCTTT. Translation gives CASSHVGRMNTEAFF.

This chain connects TRBV5-1 to TRBJ2-7; 9 bases are a match to TRBD1. This CDR3 has 14 residues. Germline CDR1 SGHRS, CDR2 YFSETQ. V trimming: 0 bases; J trimming: 5 bases; junction bases outside the gene matches: 3. The CDR3 protein is CASSLADRGHEQYF. In DNA, the CDR3 is TGCGCCAGCAGCTTGGCGGACAGGGGCCACGAGCAGTACTTC.

This clone was counted once. V gene TRBV5-4 combines with J gene TRBJ2-3, with TRBD2 as a possible D gene (6 bases). This CDR3 has 16 amino acids. With 0 bases removed from V and 1 base from J, the gap between germline ends came to 12 bases. Germline V gene data show CDR1 as SGHNT and CDR2 as YYREEE (reference sequence). In DNA, the CDR3 is TGTGCCAGCAGCTTGGTTGGCGGGGCTGGCACAGATACGCAGTATTTT. Amino acid sequence: CASSLVGGAGTDTQYF.

The gene calls are TRBV10-3 and TRBJ2-7; D possibly corresponds to TRBD2 (5 bases). CDR1 and CDR2 (germline): ENHRY, SYGVKD. CDR3 length: 13 amino acids. V shed 0 bases and J shed 6 bases, with 9 bases lying between them. CDR3 bases: TGTGCCATCAGTGAGTCCGAGGAGGCCGAGCAGTACTTC. Translated: CAISESEEAEQYF.

This chain links TRBV4-1 with TRBJ1-3, with 9 bases fitting TRBD1. V shed 0 bases, J shed 0 bases, and the junction held 3 bases outside the gene matches. Germline V gene lookup returns CDR1 MGHRA and CDR2 YSYEKL. This CDR3 is built from 17 residues. DNA of the CDR3: TGCGCCAGCAGCCAAGATGGGACAGGGTTCTCTGGAAACACCATATATTTT. Protein: CASSQDGTGFSGNTIYF.

The J gene is TRBJ1-2, the V gene TRBV28; D not resolved. Trimming cost V 2 bases and J 7 bases, with 8 bases left between them. Germline CDR1 MDHEN, CDR2 SYDVKM. This CDR3 spans 12 amino acids. CDR3 protein: CASSLIPGGYTF. The CDR3 nucleotides read TGTGCCAGCAGTTTAATTCCGGGTGGCTACACCTTC.

This chain links TRBV5-1 with TRBJ1-2, with 8 positions matching TRBD1. V lost 3 bases, J lost 2 bases, and 9 bases stayed unmatched. The CDR3 totals 16 residues. Germline V lookup: CDR1 SGHRS, CDR2 YFSETQ. The CDR3 DNA sequence: TGCGCCAGCAGCTCCGGACAGGGACGGAGAAACTATGGCTACACCTTC. Translating it yields CASSSGQGRRNYGYTF.

CDR3 nucleotide sequence: TGTGCCAGCAGCAAACCGGGACAGGGGTCCTACGAGCAGTACTTC. This codes for CASSKPGQGSYEQYF. The chain combines TRBV13 with TRBJ2-7; 10 bases are a match to TRBD1. Germline values: CDR1 PRHDT, CDR2 FYEKMQ (reference sequence). Germline trimming cut 5 bases from V and 1 base from J; bases unmatched to any gene: 5. The CDR3 is 15 residues long.

The chain has TRBV7-8 and TRBJ1-2, with D perhaps matching TRBD1 (6 bases). V was cut by 5 bases and J by 8 bases, with 21 bases left in between. Germline lookup yields CDR1 SGHVS and CDR2 FQNEAQ. The length of the CDR3 is 15 residues. This chain's CDR3 is CASSPPGARRGGYTF. CDR3 bases: TGTGCCAGCAGCCCTCCAGGGGCGCGCCGCGGGGGCTACACCTTC.

The chain is built from TRBV28 and TRBJ1-2; no definite D call. The CDR3 is 13 residues long. With 5 bases removed from V and 1 base from J, the gap between germline ends came to 8 bases. Germline CDR1 reads MDHEN; CDR2 reads SYDVKM. The CDR3 nucleotides are TGTGCCAGCAGTCCGGGGAGTAACTATGGCTACACCTTC. Protein sequence: CASSPGSNYGYTF.

The rearrangement uses TRBV5-4 and TRBJ2-5, with 11 positions matching TRBD2. This CDR3 region has 16 residues. V trimming: 4 bases; J trimming: 0 bases; junction bases outside the gene matches: 5. Per germline, CDR1 SGHNT and CDR2 YYREEE (reference sequence). DNA of the CDR3: TGTGCCAGCAGCCCGACTAGCGGGGATAACCAAGAGACCCAGTACTTC. Its translation: CASSPTSGDNQETQYF.

This clone has just one count. Here the CDR3 DNA reads TGTGCCAGCAGCGCCGGGAGAAAGGGCAATCAGCCCCAGCATTTT. It is translated as CASSAGRKGNQPQHF. This chain uses TRBV6-1 with TRBJ1-5; D is unresolved. Trimming stripped 6 bases from V and 2 bases from J, with 14 bases between. The CDR3 spans 15 residues. In germline, CDR1 is MNHNS, CDR2 SASEGT.

The chain is built from TRBV6-1 and TRBJ2-7; 8 bases are a match to TRBD1. The CDR3 has 15 residues. Germline trimming cut 6 bases from V and 4 bases from J; bases unmatched to any gene: 11. Per germline, CDR1 MNHNS and CDR2 SASEGT. The CDR3 here is CASRGGQGSLYEQYF. Here the CDR3 DNA reads TGTGCCAGCAGGGGTGGACAGGGAAGTCTTTACGAGCAGTACTTC.

The gene calls are TRBV19 and TRBJ2-1, with 11 bases lining up with TRBD2. Germline assignment: CDR1 LNHDA and CDR2 SQIVND (reference sequence). The V and J ends lost 10 bases and 9 bases, in that order; junction bases with no gene match: 17. The CDR3 is made up of 16 amino acids. As DNA, the CDR3 is TGTGCCACTCAAAGGGCTAGCGGGAGGAGCCAGGTTGAGCAGTTCTTC. This codes for CATQRASGRSQVEQFF.

This clone showed up just a few times. The V and J genes are TRBV6-1 and TRBJ1-5; unclear D gene. Trimming stripped 8 bases from V and 5 bases from J, with 19 bases between. Germline-derived CDR1 and CDR2 are MNHNS and SASEGT. The CDR3 totals 15 residues. The CDR3 is CASLKEGWSYQPQHF. CDR3 nucleotides: TGTGCCAGCTTAAAGGAGGGATGGAGTTATCAGCCCCAGCATTTT.

The chain links TRBV19 to TRBJ2-3; D is unresolved. V lost 7 bases to trimming and J lost 2 bases, with 10 bases between them. Germline CDR1 and CDR2: LNHDA and SQIVND (reference sequence). The CDR3 contains 13 residues. DNA for the CDR3: TGTGCCAGTAACCAGGAACCCACAGATACGCAGTATTTT. Residues: CASNQEPTDTQYF.

The rearrangement uses TRBV21-1 and TRBJ2-5; TRBD2 is the table's D call, not checked against the DNA. TRBV21-1 is marked as a pseudogene. The CDR3 contains 12 residues. The DNA of the CDR3 is TGTGCCAGCAGCAAAGACGGGGAGACCCAGTACTTC. This sequence encodes CASSKDGETQYF.

CDR3 in amino acids: CASHPLFVDTEAFF. Written as DNA, the CDR3 is TGTGCCAGCCACCCTCTTTTCGTAGACACTGAAGCTTTCTTT. The chain recombines TRBV19 with TRBJ1-1, with D unclear. V gave up 9 bases and J gave up 3 bases, with 17 bases separating them. The CDR3 has 14 residues. Per the germline V gene, CDR1 is LNHDA and CDR2 is SQIVND (reference sequence).

The V and J genes are TRBV15 and TRBJ1-5; TRBD1 matches 9 bases. With V trimmed by 3 bases and J by 5 bases, 5 bases remained unmatched. CDR3 size: 15 residues. Germline lookup yields CDR1 LNHNV and CDR2 YYDKDF (reference sequence). The CDR3 loop is CATSSRDREYQPQHF. CDR3 bases: TGTGCCACCAGCAGCCGGGACAGGGAATATCAGCCCCAGCATTTT. The full variable domain, its missing parts supplied by reference TRBV15 and TRBJ1-5, is DAMVIQNPRYQVTQFGKPVTLSCSQTLNHNVMYWYQQKSSQAPKLLFHYYDKDFNNEADTPDNFQSRRPNTSFCFLDIRSPGLGDTAMYLCATSSRDREYQPQHFGDGTRLSIL.

The chain combines TRBV6-1 with TRBJ1-1; 7 nucleotides agree with TRBD1. The CDR3 sequence is 14 residues long. Germline V gives CDR1 MNHNS, CDR2 SASEGT. V shed 6 bases, J shed 1 base, and the junction held 5 bases outside the gene matches. CDR3 residues: CASRETGTNTEAFF. As DNA, the CDR3 is TGTGCCAGCAGGGAGACAGGGACGAACACTGAAGCTTTCTTT.

CDR3 sequence reads: CASSLTSYEQYF. DNA of the CDR3: TGTGCCAGCAGTCTGACTAGCTACGAGCAGTACTTC. V and J are TRBV11-2 and TRBJ2-7; D may be TRBD2 (6 bases). Trimming took 6 bases from V and 3 from J, leaving 9 bases between them. CDR3 length: 12 amino acids. CDR1 is SGHAT and CDR2 is FQNNGV in the germline V gene.

The CDR3 protein is CASSPGGSSYEQYF. CDR3 in DNA: TGTGCCAGCAGCCCAGGGGGGAGCTCCTACGAGCAGTACTTC. J is TRBJ2-7 and V is TRBV7-3; possibly TRBD1 for D (7 bases). V lost 5 bases and J 0 bases, leaving 11 bases between the germline ends. CDR1 and CDR2 from the germline V gene are SGHTA and FQGTGA. CDR3 length: 14 residues.

The rearrangement links TRBV18 to TRBJ2-5; 11 nucleotides align to TRBD1. CDR3 length: 15 residues. The germline V gene has CDR1 KGHSH and CDR2 LQKENI. V gave up 2 bases and J gave up 2 bases; unmatched junction bases: 1. The CDR3 region has the DNA TGTGCCAGCTCACCAGGACAGGGGGCTCAAGAGACCCAGTACTTC. It encodes CASSPGQGAQETQYF.